This TCR beta chain was found in a study of tumor-infiltrating lymphocytes in primary liver carcinoma. For the study at large: Subjects presented with primary liver carcinoma managed by surgical resection.

Priming with a constant-region primer yielded TCR beta cDNA from 500 ng total RNA. Amplification in three nested multiplex PCR rounds with slightly modified ARM-PCR gave rise to TCR beta libraries. The study ran its first two PCR rounds for roughly 11 cycles each, using TRBV1-TRBV30 forward primers and a C-beta reverse primer. TCRdb analysed the multiplex PCR reads with MiXCR anew, one entry per CDR3 protein. The data contain about 320,000 distinct CDR3 sequences, approximately 54% of them singletons. CDR1 SEHNR and CDR2 FQNEAQ come from the germline V gene (reference sequence). The CDR3 extends over 13 amino acids. Blood RNA originated from unsorted whole blood, with germline DNA additionally extracted. Of note for this clonotype: The germline gene is not matched at one end of the junction; a read error may be the cause.

The chain is built from TRBV7-9 and TRBJ2-4; D not certain. The source is a woman in her twenties or thirties with primary liver carcinoma and hepatitis B virus infection. The source material was peripheral blood. CDR3 sequence: CASSVTGRNIHYF. The CDR3 DNA is TGTGCCAGCAGCGTAACCGGGCGGAACATTCACTACTTC.